This T cell receptor (beta chain) was found in a study of T cells after yellow fever vaccination. TCRdb processed the 5' RACE reads anew with MiXCR; each CDR3 protein has one entry. The table includes a few hundred thousand distinct CDR3 sequences, roughly 7% detected once. Broader study findings: A small share of clonotypes appeared in both CD4 and CD8 compartments.

V shed 3 bases and J shed 1 base, with 11 bases lying between them. The CDR3 is made up of 15 amino acids. Germline V gene sequence: CDR1 KGHDR, CDR2 SFDVKD. This clonotype was seen only a few times. Its matching antigen is unknown. Material: PBMCs, obtained about 49 days after the first yellow fever vaccination. The V and J genes are TRBV24-1 and TRBJ2-5; D possibly corresponds to TRBD1 (6 bases). The sequence came from a man younger than 35 who received the YFV17D yellow fever vaccine. The DNA for the CDR3 is TGTGCCACCAGTGATCCCACAGGGACCCAAGAGACCCAGTACTTC. It encodes CATSDPTGTQETQYF.